Listed below are T cell receptor beta chains from one sample, sequenced in a study of T cells in Graves' hyperthyroidism and ophthalmopathy. TCRdb re-analysed the multiplex PCR reads in MiXCR, keeping a single row per CDR3 protein. The sample lists hundreds of thousands of distinct CDR3 sequences, 13% occurring once. The sample taken for sequencing was blood. The receptors stem from a woman younger than 30 with Graves' hyperthyroidism. Both conserved end residues are part of each CDR3. Each record gives: J gene, clone size, V gene, CDR3 length, D gene, CDR3 DNA, CDR3 protein. The D gene is left open where the match is weak. Clone size is not always given. Where it is, it says once, few, many or a class for expanded clones.

j_call: TRBJ2-1
clone_size: .
v_call: TRBV3-1
cdr3_length: 20
d_call: TRBD2
cdr3_nt: TGTGCCAGCAGCCAAGACACTCGAACTAGCGGGGGTGGCCCATACAATGAGCAGTTCTTC
cdr3_aa: CASSQDTRTSGGGPYNEQFF

j_call: TRBJ2-5
clone_size: many
v_call: TRBV12-5
cdr3_length: 20
d_call: TRBD2
cdr3_nt: TGTGCTAGTGGTTTGACGGGGGGGCGAGGTCGGGACTGGGGCCAAGAGACCCAGTACTTC
cdr3_aa: CASGLTGGRGRDWGQETQYF

j_call: TRBJ2-3
clone_size: .
v_call: TRBV5-1
cdr3_length: 13
d_call: .
cdr3_nt: TGCGCCAGCAGCGAAGGAGGCACAGATACGCAGTATTTT
cdr3_aa: CASSEGGTDTQYF

j_call: TRBJ1-3
clone_size: few
v_call: TRBV15
cdr3_length: 15
d_call: TRBD1
cdr3_nt: TGTGCCACCAGCACCGACAGGGGCTCTGGAAACACCATATATTTT
cdr3_aa: CATSTDRGSGNTIYF

j_call: TRBJ2-7
clone_size: many
v_call: TRBV12-3/TRBV12-4
cdr3_length: 14
d_call: TRBD1
cdr3_nt: TGTGCCAGCAGTTTGGGGGACAGGGCCTACGAGCAGTACTTC
cdr3_aa: CASSLGDRAYEQYF

j_call: TRBJ2-7
clone_size: many
v_call: TRBV28
cdr3_length: 14
d_call: TRBD2
cdr3_nt: TGTGCCAGCAGTTCAGGACTAGCGGGGGCCGAGCAGTACTTC
cdr3_aa: CASSSGLAGAEQYF

j_call: TRBJ2-5
clone_size: many
v_call: TRBV28
cdr3_length: 14
d_call: TRBD2
cdr3_nt: TGTGCCAGCAGTTTAGCGGGAGGGACATGGACCCAGTACTTC
cdr3_aa: CASSLAGGTWTQYF

j_call: TRBJ1-5
clone_size: few
v_call: TRBV7-2
cdr3_length: 15
d_call: .
cdr3_nt: TGTGCCAGCAGTCAAATAGGGACAAGCAATCAGCCCCAGCATTTT
cdr3_aa: CASSQIGTSNQPQHF

j_call: TRBJ2-3
clone_size: many
v_call: TRBV20-1
cdr3_length: 15
d_call: TRBD2
cdr3_nt: TGCAGTGCTAGGTCTCTAGCGGGAGCCGGAGATACGCAGTATTTT
cdr3_aa: CSARSLAGAGDTQYF

j_call: TRBJ1-1
clone_size: many
v_call: TRBV3-1
cdr3_length: 13
d_call: .
cdr3_nt: TGTGCCAGCAGCGGCAGCTCAGGGCGGCAAGCTTTCTTT
cdr3_aa: CASSGSSGRQAFF

j_call: TRBJ2-5
clone_size: few
v_call: TRBV5-1
cdr3_length: 15
d_call: .
cdr3_nt: TGCGCCAGCAGCTTAGGGGCCTTTCCGGGAGAGACCCAGTACTTC
cdr3_aa: CASSLGAFPGETQYF

j_call: TRBJ2-3
clone_size: many
v_call: TRBV20-1
cdr3_length: 14
d_call: TRBD2
cdr3_nt: TGCAGTGCAAAACTAGCGGGGAGAGGAGCTACGCAGTATTTT
cdr3_aa: CSAKLAGRGATQYF

j_call: TRBJ2-3
clone_size: few
v_call: TRBV2
cdr3_length: 19
d_call: .
cdr3_nt: TGTGCCAGCAGTGATGGCAGACGAACCCAGAGCCCTAGCACAGATACGCAGTATTTT
cdr3_aa: CASSDGRRTQSPSTDTQYF

j_call: TRBJ1-2
clone_size: many
v_call: TRBV12-3/TRBV12-4
cdr3_length: 13
d_call: .
cdr3_nt: TGTGCCAGCAGTTGGCAGGGGTTTGTAGACTACACCTTC
cdr3_aa: CASSWQGFVDYTF

j_call: TRBJ2-2
clone_size: many
v_call: TRBV13
cdr3_length: 16
d_call: .
cdr3_nt: TGTGCCAGCAGCTTATTCACGGTTACGAACACCGGGGAGCTGTTTTTT
cdr3_aa: CASSLFTVTNTGELFF

j_call: TRBJ2-3
clone_size: many
v_call: TRBV5-8
cdr3_length: 19
d_call: TRBD2
cdr3_nt: TGTGCCAGCAGCCGAAAAGGGACTAGCGGGGGGGCCAGGATGGATACGCAGTATTTT
cdr3_aa: CASSRKGTSGGARMDTQYF